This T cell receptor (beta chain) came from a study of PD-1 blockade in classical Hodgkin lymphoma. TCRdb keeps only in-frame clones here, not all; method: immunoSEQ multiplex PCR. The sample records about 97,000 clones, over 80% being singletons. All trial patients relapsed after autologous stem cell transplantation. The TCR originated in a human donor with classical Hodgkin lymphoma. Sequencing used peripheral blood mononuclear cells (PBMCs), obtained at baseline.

The CDR3: CASSSTPGQGYEQYF. CDR3 coding DNA: TGTGCCAGCAGCTCCACCCCGGGACAGGGATACGAGCAGTACTTC. This chain connects TRBV11-2 to TRBJ2-5, with 9 bases fitting TRBD1. The tail of the sequence fits TRBJ2-7 better, so the J call may be wrong. In germline, CDR1 is SGHAT, CDR2 FQNNGV. CDR3 size: 15 residues.